The sequence of this T cell receptor beta chain was determined in a study of tumor-infiltrating lymphocytes in glioblastoma multiforme. This clonotype came up many times. The antigen is undetermined. In germline, CDR1 is MGHDK, CDR2 SYGVNS. V was pared by 2 bases and J by 0 bases, with 5 bases between. This CDR3 has 15 residues. TCRB libraries came from RNA via three nested multiplex PCR rounds. Unique molecular identifiers were not described for the libraries. TCRdb reprocessed the multiplex PCR reads with MiXCR, giving one entry per CDR3 protein. The sample lists about 13,000 distinct CDR3 sequences, around 70% occurring once. Study results and limitations: Unequal TCR RNA per T cell might skew measured clone sizes. No surface-marker sorting into functional T cell subtypes was done.

The rearrangement uses TRBV25-1 and TRBJ2-6; no clear D gene. This TCR derives from a male donor with glioblastoma. Sequenced: brain tumor tissue. Here the CDR3 reads CASSESHSGANVLTF. In DNA, the CDR3 is TGTGCCAGCAGTGAAAGTCACTCTGGGGCCAACGTCCTGACTTTC. Full variable domain (outside the CDR3, taken from reference TRBV25-1 and TRBJ2-6): EADIYQTPRYLVIGTGKKITLECSQTMGHDKMYWYQQDPGMELHLIHYSYGVNSTEKGDLSSESTVSRIRTEHFPLTLESARPSHTSQYLCASSESHSGANVLTFGAGSRLTVL.